This T cell receptor beta chain was recovered during a study of cytomegalovirus exposure and HLA in healthy donors. Concerning this clone: Its antigen is currently unknown.

Study-wide findings and caveats: Cytomegalovirus-associated status was assigned to more than 150 TCR beta chains. According to a subsequent analysis, TCR clusters from the first cohort were inclined to appear together in the roughly 120 validation repertoires.

Sequencing used immunoSEQ multiplex PCR; TCRdb keeps in-frame clones, though not all of them. This sample has hundreds of thousands of clones, with approximately 83% found just once. The source material was PBMCs. The TCR sequence derives from a woman in her twenties or thirties in good health and CMV-seropositive.

CDR3 amino acids: CASSSQGPGNTIYF. The CDR3 DNA sequence: TGTGCCAGCAGCTCCCAGGGGCCTGGAAACACCATATATTTT. This chain links TRBV11-3 with TRBJ1-3; tentative D call: TRBD1 (6 bases). Germline V CDR1 and CDR2: SGHNT, YENEEA. V was shortened by 4 bases and J by 2 bases, with 9 bases between the two germline ends. The CDR3 has 14 amino acids.